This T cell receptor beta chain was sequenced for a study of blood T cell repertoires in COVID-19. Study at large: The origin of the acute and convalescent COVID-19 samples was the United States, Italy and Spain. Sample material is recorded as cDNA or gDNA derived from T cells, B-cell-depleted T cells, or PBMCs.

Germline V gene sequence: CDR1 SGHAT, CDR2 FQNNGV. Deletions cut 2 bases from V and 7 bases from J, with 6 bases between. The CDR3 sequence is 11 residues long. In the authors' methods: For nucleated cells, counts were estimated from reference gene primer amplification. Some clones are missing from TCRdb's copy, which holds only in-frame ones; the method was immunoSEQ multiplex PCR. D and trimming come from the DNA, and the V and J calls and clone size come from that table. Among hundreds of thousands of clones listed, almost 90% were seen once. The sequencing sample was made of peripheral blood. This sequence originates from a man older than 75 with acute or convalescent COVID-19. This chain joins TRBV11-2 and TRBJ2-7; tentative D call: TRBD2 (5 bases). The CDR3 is CASSLREEQYF. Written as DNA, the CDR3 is TGTGCCAGCAGCTTAAGGGAGGAGCAGTACTTC.